This T cell receptor (beta chain) was retrieved from a study of T cell changes during pregnancy in multiple sclerosis. The repertoire was sequenced with immunoSEQ multiplex PCR; TCRdb's copy has only in-frame clones and lacks some. The data show approximately 61,000 clones, with approximately 91% seen just once and around 1.6% held by the top ten. V shed 5 bases and J 4 bases; nucleotides not matched to a gene: 11. CDR1 and CDR2 from the germline V gene are SEHNR and FQNEAQ (reference sequence). There are 16 residues in the CDR3. The TCR originated in a female donor with multiple sclerosis, enrolled in a pregnancy study. The chain is built from TRBV7-9 and TRBJ2-7; 10 bases fit TRBD1. Sequencing was performed on peripheral blood, taken in the first trimester of pregnancy. In DNA, the CDR3 is TGTGCCAGCAGCGATTCCCTCAGGACAGGGGGGTACGAGCAGTACTTC. Amino acid sequence: CASSDSLRTGGYEQYF.